The 14 T cell receptor beta chains below come from one sample, sequenced in a study of vaccination effects on CD4 cells after COVID-19. These TCRs' antigens remain unknown. TCRdb's copy holds only in-frame clones and misses some; the assay was immunoSEQ multiplex PCR. Of about 73,000 clones listed, approximately 75% were seen once; the top ten hold under 3%. With the ViraFEST assay, the study expanded antigen-specific CD4+ T cells using viral peptide pools, then sequenced them. The authors isolated CD4+ T cells after around nine days of culture. Previously uninfected by SARS-CoV-2, the vaccine recipients also showed negative nucleocapsid antibodies. Sequencing used CD4+ T cells from PBMCs cultured with HCoV-NL63 spike peptides, obtained before COVID-19 vaccination. All receptors come from a human donor who received a COVID-19 vaccine.

This clone showed up just a few times. The genes are TRBV29-1 and TRBJ1-1; TRBD1 aligns across 7 bases. The CDR3 loop spans 19 amino acids. The V gene's germline CDR1 is SQVTM and CDR2 ANQGSEA. With V trimmed by 1 base and J by 1 base, 18 bases remained unmatched. The CDR3 is CSVEGHRGYRFNRNTEAFF. CDR3 in DNA: TGCAGCGTTGAAGGACACAGGGGATATCGATTTAACAGGAACACTGAAGCTTTCTTT. Full variable domain (missing parts from reference TRBV29-1 and TRBJ1-1): SAVISQKPSRDICQRGTSLTIQCQVDSQVTMMFWYRQQPGQSLTLIATANQGSEATYESGFVIDKFPISRPNLTFSTLTVSNMSPEDSSIYLCSVEGHRGYRFNRNTEAFFGQGTRLTVV.

This chain joins TRBV7-8 and TRBJ1-3; D may be TRBD1 (5 bases). From germline, CDR1 is SGHVS and CDR2 FQNEAQ. V lost 1 base, J lost 3 bases, and 7 bases lay in between. CDR3 size: 14 residues. The CDR3 nucleotides are TGTGCCAGCAGCTTAGGCAGGGATGGAAACACCATATATTTT. This encodes CASSLGRDGNTIYF.

The gene calls are TRBV10-1 and TRBJ2-2; 8 bases agree with TRBD1. CDR3 size: 13 residues. The V and J ends lost 7 bases and 5 bases, in that order; junction bases with no gene match: 3. Looked up from germline, CDR1 is WNHNN and CDR2 is SYGVQD (reference sequence). The CDR3 DNA reads as TGCGCCAGCAATCGACAGGGGACCGGGGAGCTGTTTTTT. It specifies CASNRQGTGELFF.

This clone occurred once. V is TRBV21-1 and J is TRBJ1-2. TRBV21-1 is a recognized pseudogene. This CDR3 is built from 14 residues. CDR3 region: CASSTLGGPYGYTF. Written as DNA, the CDR3 is TGTGCCAGCAGCACTCTAGGGGGGCCCTATGGCTACACCTTC.

The chain combines TRBV5-1 with TRBJ1-1; no clear D. The V end was cut by 0 bases, the J end by 3 bases, with 9 bases between. The CDR3 contains 14 residues. Looked up from germline, CDR1 is SGHRS and CDR2 is YFSETQ. CDR3 region: CASSLGFSDTEAFF. As DNA, the CDR3 is TGCGCCAGCAGCTTGGGATTCAGTGACACTGAAGCTTTCTTT.

The CDR3 DNA is TGTGCCACCAGTTTGAATGTTGGCTATGGCTACACCTTC. This gives the protein CATSLNVGYGYTF. The chain carries TRBV24-1 and TRBJ1-2; D is uncertain. Trimming shortened V by 6 bases and J by 4 bases, and 11 bases separated the two germline ends. The CDR3 has 13 residues. CDR1 is KGHDR and CDR2 is SFDVKD in the germline V gene.

The J gene is TRBJ2-2, the V gene TRBV3-1 (or the pseudogene TRBV3-2), with 12 bases that match TRBD2. CDR3 size: 17 residues. Germline V gives CDR1 LGHDT, CDR2 YNNKEL (reference sequence). Trimming at V came to 4 bases and at J to 1 base, leaving 4 bases not matched to a gene. The CDR3 loop reads CASSLTSGGMNTGELFF. The CDR3 region has the DNA TGTGCCAGCAGCCTCACTAGCGGGGGGATGAACACCGGGGAGCTGTTTTTT.

The chain combines TRBV28 with TRBJ2-1; 8 bases line up with TRBD1. Germline CDR1 reads MDHEN; CDR2 reads SYDVKM. J gave up 10 bases and V 6 bases, and 11 bases lay outside the gene matches. CDR3 size: 14 residues. CDR3 amino acids: CASSLGQGRREQFF. The CDR3 nucleotides read TGTGCCAGCAGCCTAGGACAGGGTAGGCGAGAGCAGTTCTTC.

V usage is TRBV11-3 and J usage is TRBJ2-3; a weak D match, TRBD1 (7 bases). Trimming pared 6 bases from V and 3 bases from J, leaving 13 bases between. Germline-derived CDR1 and CDR2 are SGHNT and YENEEA. The CDR3 loop spans 14 amino acids. This CDR3 reads CASSFRGATDTQYF. Here the CDR3 DNA reads TGTGCCAGCAGTTTCAGGGGGGCAACAGATACGCAGTATTTT.

In its sample, this clone was seen a few times. The chain joins TRBV4-2 to TRBJ1-3; the match to TRBD1 covers 8 bases. Germline CDR1 is LGHNA and CDR2 is YNFKEQ. The trim removed 0 bases at V and 4 bases at J, leaving 8 bases unmatched. This CDR3 is built from 17 residues. The CDR3 reads CASSQDESTGGGNTIYF. The CDR3 nucleotides are TGTGCCAGCAGCCAAGACGAGTCTACAGGGGGAGGAAACACCATATATTTT.

The genes are TRBV3-1 (or the pseudogene TRBV3-2) and TRBJ2-5; D is ambiguous. The CDR3 spans 14 residues. Trimming removed 1 base at V and 0 bases at J, with 6 bases between. In germline, CDR1 is LGHDT, CDR2 YNNKEL (reference sequence). CDR3 sequence: CASSQGLDQETQYF. The CDR3 nucleotides read TGTGCCAGCAGCCAAGGTTTGGACCAAGAGACCCAGTACTTC.

The chain has TRBV5-5 and TRBJ1-3; no clear D. Germline CDR1 SGHKS, CDR2 YYEKEE (reference sequence). The CDR3 is 15 residues long. Trimming took 0 bases from V and 4 from J, leaving 11 bases between them. The CDR3 loop is CASSLVLGPGNTIYF. In DNA, the CDR3 is TGTGCCAGCAGCTTGGTTTTAGGGCCCGGAAACACCATATATTTT.

V usage is TRBV10-3 and J usage is TRBJ2-4; D may be TRBD1 (5 bases). Germline loops: CDR1 ENHRY, CDR2 SYGVKD. V gave up 3 bases and J gave up 3 bases, with 12 bases separating them. This CDR3 region has 15 residues. This chain's CDR3 is CAISDGSGNKNIQYF. As DNA, the CDR3 is TGTGCCATCAGTGATGGGTCAGGGAACAAAAACATTCAGTACTTC.

J is TRBJ1-6 and V is TRBV18; D perhaps matches TRBD1 (6 bases). Germline V lookup: CDR1 KGHSH, CDR2 LQKENI. Trimming shortened V by 3 bases and J by 10 bases, and 13 bases separated the two germline ends. The CDR3 has 14 amino acids. DNA for the CDR3: TGTGCCAGCTCACCGGCACAGGGTAGGTCACCCCTCCACTTT. Translated: CASSPAQGRSPLHF. Variable domain in full (rest from reference TRBV18 and TRBJ1-6): NAGVMQNPRHLVRRRGQEARLRCSPMKGHSHVYWYRQLPEEGLKFMVYLQKENIIDESGMPKERFSAEFPKEGPSILRIQQVVRGDSAAYFCASSPAQGRSPLHFGNGTRLTVT.